This T cell receptor beta chain was sequenced for a study of blood T cells in healthy people across ages. For the study at large: About one barcoded TCR beta cDNA was captured per two T cells.

The CDR3 is 15 residues long. Looked up from germline, CDR1 is DFQATT and CDR2 is SNEGSKA (reference sequence). V shed 4 bases and J 0 bases; nucleotides not matched to a gene: 6. A second PCR, run for about 6 to 11 cycles, used a sample-barcoded 5' primer plus a J-beta primer mix. One entry per CDR3 protein, called by TCRdb with MiXCR from the 5' RACE reads. Here the sample spans 950,000 to 1,200,000 distinct CDR3 sequences, around two fifths being singletons. Each sample had at least 6 million PBMCs isolated. This rearrangement joins TRBV20-1 to TRBJ2-1, with 7 bases lining up with TRBD1. Sample: blood. The receptor was derived from a young man in good health. The DNA for the CDR3 is TGCAGTGCTACCATTGGACAGGTCTCCTACAATGAGCAGTTCTTC. This translates into CSATIGQVSYNEQFF.